This TCR beta chain derives from a study of a mutant IDH1 vaccine in newly diagnosed glioma. This sample's time point: baseline, week 1 (first vaccination visit). The treatment here: pre-vaccination baseline after standard-of-care therapy. Method: immunoSEQ multiplex PCR; TCRdb's copy keeps in-frame clones and lacks some. Among fewer than 85,000 clones listed, 80% to 90% were seen once. The material sequenced was PBMCs, taken from a glioma patient treated with radiotherapy, temozolomide or both. This TCR derives from a man younger than 40 with glioma.

CDR3 in DNA: TGTGCCAGCAGCTCTCATCTAACAGCTTCACCCCTCCACTTT. This gives the protein CASSSHLTASPLHF. The chain combines TRBV7-2 with TRBJ1-6; D is unclear. The CDR3 consists of 14 residues. V was shortened by 4 bases and J by 9 bases, with 13 bases between the two germline ends. The germline CDR1 and CDR2 sequences are SGHTA and FQGNSA. Combining the CDR3 with reference TRBV7-2 and TRBJ1-6 gives the whole variable domain GAGVSQSPSNKVTEKGKDVELRCDPISGHTALYWYRQSLGQGLEFLIYFQGNSAPDKSGLPSDRFSAERTGGSVSTLTIQRTQQEDSAVYLCASSSHLTASPLHFGNGTRLTVT.